The rows below give T cell receptor beta chains drawn from one sample of a study of blood T cell repertoires in COVID-19. Profiled with immunoSEQ multiplex PCR; TCRdb holds only in-frame clones, not every one. The table lists about 130,000 clones, around 76% of them singletons. The sample comprised peripheral blood. These receptors originate from a human donor in a cohort sampled during active COVID-19. The conserved cysteine and the conserved F or W are not part of the CDR3 here. Clone size, where shown, is once, few, many, or a class for clones that have expanded.

J gene: TRBJ1-2; V gene: TRBV7-8; clone size: NA; CDR3 protein: ASSLRTGYGYT
J gene: TRBJ2-3; V gene: TRBV5-5; clone size: NA; CDR3 protein: ASSLGYLQGDTQY
J gene: TRBJ1-1; V gene: TRBV5-4; clone size: NA; CDR3 protein: ATQQGAQNTEAF
J gene: TRBJ2-4; V gene: TRBV11-2; clone size: NA; CDR3 protein: ASSPTGVVTKNIQY
J gene: TRBJ1-3; V gene: TRBV3-1/TRBV3-2; clone size: NA; CDR3 protein: ASSPNVGAGNTIY
J gene: TRBJ1-2; V gene: TRBV7-2; clone size: few; CDR3 protein: ASSRVNREGYT
J gene: TRBJ1-1; V gene: TRBV7-3; clone size: few; CDR3 protein: ASSLGQGMNTEAF
J gene: TRBJ1-1; V gene: TRBV7-9; clone size: few; CDR3 protein: ASSSQPVQRPNTEAF
J gene: TRBJ2-3; V gene: TRBV24-1; clone size: NA; CDR3 protein: ATARLAGDTDTQY
J gene: TRBJ1-5; V gene: TRBV6-1; clone size: NA; CDR3 protein: ASSEPGISLNQPQH
J gene: TRBJ2-5; V gene: TRBV28; clone size: NA; CDR3 protein: ASRGTGYQETQY
J gene: TRBJ2-3; V gene: TRBV6-5; clone size: once; CDR3 protein: ASSYWDSLTPNTQY
J gene: TRBJ2-5; V gene: TRBV9; clone size: few; CDR3 protein: ASSRGGLAGGLKGGQY
J gene: TRBJ2-1; V gene: TRBV7-6; clone size: NA; CDR3 protein: ASSLQGHSSYNEQF
J gene: TRBJ2-1; V gene: TRBV6-5; clone size: NA; CDR3 protein: ASRDGGLNEQF
J gene: TRBJ2-7; V gene: TRBV28; clone size: NA; CDR3 protein: ASSLSRTGDYEQY
J gene: TRBJ1-1; V gene: TRBV11-2; clone size: NA; CDR3 protein: ASSPGTVILGTEAF
J gene: TRBJ2-6; V gene: TRBV30; clone size: NA; CDR3 protein: AWIGGSGANVLT
J gene: TRBJ2-3; V gene: TRBV6-1; clone size: NA; CDR3 protein: ASSEFGGGTQY
J gene: TRBJ2-7; V gene: TRBV28; clone size: once; CDR3 protein: ASSPPGSGSSEQY
J gene: TRBJ2-3; V gene: TRBV6-5; clone size: NA; CDR3 protein: ASKKEQGPDTQY
J gene: TRBJ2-2; V gene: TRBV24-1; clone size: NA; CDR3 protein: ATAGTGGTGELF
J gene: TRBJ1-1; V gene: TRBV5-1; clone size: NA; CDR3 protein: ASSFPGESKGAF
J gene: TRBJ1-6; V gene: TRBV5-1; clone size: NA; CDR3 protein: ASSLGGQANNSPLH
J gene: TRBJ1-1; V gene: TRBV28; clone size: NA; CDR3 protein: ASSLFGGRNTEAF
J gene: TRBJ1-1; V gene: TRBV21-1; clone size: NA; CDR3 protein: ASRPPPFYTGMGGLFDLDTEAF
J gene: TRBJ1-2; V gene: TRBV5-4; clone size: NA; CDR3 protein: ASSLGRDGYT
J gene: TRBJ2-5; V gene: TRBV27; clone size: NA; CDR3 protein: ASSPGQSEETQY
J gene: TRBJ2-5; V gene: TRBV6-5; clone size: NA; CDR3 protein: ACLGIQETQY
J gene: TRBJ1-1; V gene: TRBV4-1; clone size: NA; CDR3 protein: ASSPYMYTEAF
J gene: TRBJ2-7; V gene: TRBV27; clone size: NA; CDR3 protein: ASSFLGGRSSYEQY
J gene: TRBJ1-5; V gene: TRBV7-9; clone size: NA; CDR3 protein: ASSSTEDRGGQPQH
J gene: TRBJ1-3; V gene: TRBV5-6; clone size: NA; CDR3 protein: ASSLGPSSGNTIY